One sample yielded the 8 T cell receptor beta chains listed below, sequenced in a study of cytomegalovirus exposure and HLA in healthy donors. Primers: 60 Vbeta forward and 13 Jbeta reverse. The data were produced by immunoSEQ multiplex PCR, yet TCRdb's version contains in-frame clones alone and is incomplete. The repertoire consists of around 65,000 clones, with approximately 77% occurring once and the leading ten covering almost 7.5%. Sequencing used PBMCs. These receptor sequences come from a woman aged 30 to 39 in good health and CMV-seropositive.

The chain couples TRBV6-5 to TRBJ2-6; 7 bases line up with TRBD1. V lost 11 bases, J lost 2 bases, and 6 bases stayed unmatched. CDR1 is MNHEY, CDR2 SVGAGI, per germline. The CDR3 has 14 amino acids. DNA for the CDR3: TGTGCCGCTAAACAGGGGACTGGGGCCAACGTCCTGACTTTC. Protein: CAAKQGTGANVLTF.

The rearrangement joins TRBV19 to TRBJ2-1; TRBD2 matches at 11 bases. The germline V gene has CDR1 LNHDA and CDR2 SQIVND (reference sequence). CDR3 length: 14 residues. Trimming cost V 8 bases and J 6 bases; bases outside gene matches: 6. The CDR3 sequence: CASSVAGGPNEQFF. The CDR3 DNA follows: TGTGCCAGTTCTGTAGCGGGAGGGCCCAATGAGCAGTTCTTC. The full variable domain, its missing parts supplied by reference TRBV19 and TRBJ2-1, is DGGITQSPKYLFRKEGQNVTLSCEQNLNHDAMYWYRQDPGQGLRLIYYSQIVNDFQKGDIAEGYSVSREKKESFPLTVTSAQKNPTAFYLCASSVAGGPNEQFFGPGTRLTVL.

The V gene is TRBV7-8, the J gene TRBJ1-1, with D perhaps TRBD1 (5 bases). V was pared by 2 bases and J by 4 bases, with 11 bases between. The CDR3 has 14 amino acids. The germline V gene has CDR1 SGHVS and CDR2 FQNEAQ. The DNA for the CDR3 is TGTGCCAGCAGCTTAACCGACAGACCCACTGAAGCTTTCTTT. Its translation is CASSLTDRPTEAFF.

This chain joins TRBV6-1 and TRBJ2-7; possible D gene TRBD1, 6 bases. Germline values: CDR1 MNHNS, CDR2 SASEGT. V was cut by 5 bases and J by 6 bases, with 11 bases left in between. The CDR3 runs 12 residues. CDR3: CASSPQGTEQYF. The DNA for the CDR3 is TGTGCCAGCAGTCCACAGGGTACCGAGCAGTACTTC.

V and J are TRBV15 and TRBJ2-5, with 9 positions matching TRBD1. The CDR3 sequence is 15 residues long. Looked up from germline, CDR1 is LNHNV and CDR2 is YYDKDF (reference sequence). V trimming: 2 bases; J trimming: 5 bases; junction bases outside the gene matches: 6. Here the CDR3 reads CATSRPTGGGETQYF. The CDR3, as DNA: TGTGCCACCAGCAGACCTACAGGGGGCGGGGAGACCCAGTACTTC.

The J gene is TRBJ1-5, the V gene TRBV18; D ambiguous. From germline, CDR1 is KGHSH and CDR2 LQKENI. V gave up 0 bases and J gave up 0 bases, with 6 bases separating them. The CDR3 is 15 residues long. The CDR3 spells CASSPPSGSNQPQHF. The CDR3 nucleotides read TGTGCCAGCTCACCACCATCAGGTAGCAATCAGCCCCAGCATTTT. Full variable domain (remainder filled in from reference TRBV18 and TRBJ1-5): NAGVMQNPRHLVRRRGQEARLRCSPMKGHSHVYWYRQLPEEGLKFMVYLQKENIIDESGMPKERFSAEFPKEGPSILRIQQVVRGDSAAYFCASSPPSGSNQPQHFGDGTRLSIL.

This sequence joins TRBV28 and TRBJ2-1, with a weak D call TRBD2 (6 bases). Per the germline V gene, CDR1 is MDHEN and CDR2 is SYDVKM. The CDR3 has 15 amino acids. The germline V and J ends were trimmed by 8 bases and 0 bases, with 14 bases remaining between them. The chain's CDR3 is CASGASVSSYNEQFF. The CDR3 DNA reads TGTGCCAGCGGGGCTAGCGTTAGCTCCTACAATGAGCAGTTCTTC. The variable domain in full, with the rest retrieved from reference TRBV28 and TRBJ2-1, is DVKVTQSSRYLVKRTGEKVFLECVQDMDHENMFWYRQDPGLGLRLIYFSYDVKMKEKGDIPEGYSVSREKKERFSLILESASTNQTSMYLCASGASVSSYNEQFFGPGTRLTVL.

The chain is built from TRBV30 and TRBJ2-1; D is undetermined. This CDR3 is built from 11 residues. V was clipped by 4 bases and J by 7 bases, with 8 bases between them. CDR1 and CDR2 (germline): GTSNPN, SVGIG (reference sequence). The CDR3 protein is CAWKIQNEQFF. CDR3 nucleotides: TGTGCCTGGAAGATCCAGAATGAGCAGTTCTTC.